This entry lists 18 T cell receptor beta chains sequenced from one sample in a study of radiotherapy plus CTLA-4 blockade in lung cancer. Using immunoSEQ multiplex PCR, the repertoire was profiled, and TCRdb retains in-frame clones only, with some absent. The sample has tens of thousands of clones, approximately 86% seen once. This material consisted of peripheral blood, taken from a patient treated with radiotherapy plus ipilimumab. The receptors originated from a human donor with non-small cell lung cancer that progressed on radiotherapy plus ipilimumab.

CDR3 sequence (DNA): TGTGCCTGGAGGTTGGGGGGGTGGAACACTGAAGCTTTCTTT. Protein sequence: CAWRLGGWNTEAFF. V gene TRBV30 combines with J gene TRBJ1-1; possibly TRBD1 for D (5 bases). The germline V gene has CDR1 GTSNPN and CDR2 SVGIG (reference sequence). V dropped 3 bases and J dropped 1 base, with 12 bases sitting between them. This CDR3 is 14 amino acids long.

This clone was picked up one time. The chain is built from TRBV6-6 and TRBJ2-2; a possible D gene is TRBD2 (5 bases). Germline V CDR1 and CDR2: MNHNY, SVGAGI (reference sequence). The V gene lost 5 bases and the J gene lost 3 bases, with 10 bases spanning the gap. CDR3 length: 14 residues. CDR3 loop: CASSRSGYTGELFF. CDR3 nucleotide sequence: TGTGCCAGCAGTCGGAGCGGTTACACCGGGGAGCTGTTTTTT.

This clone has only one observation. The rearrangement uses TRBV27 and TRBJ1-5; D is perhaps TRBD1 (6 bases). This CDR3 region has 15 residues. Trimming left V 6 bases short and J 3 bases short, with 15 bases between. Germline loops: CDR1 MNHEY, CDR2 SMNVEV (reference sequence). In DNA, the CDR3 is TGTGCCAGCAGAACGTCAGGGGTGGCCAATCAGCCCCAGCATTTT. It is translated as CASRTSGVANQPQHF.

This chain links TRBV30 with TRBJ1-5, with D unresolved. V shed 0 bases and J shed 4 bases, with 10 bases lying between them. The germline gives CDR1 GTSNPN, CDR2 SVGIG (reference sequence). This CDR3 spans 14 amino acids. CDR3 coding DNA: TGTGCCTGGAGTGTACCGGGTCAAAATCAGCCCCAGCATTTT. The encoded protein is CAWSVPGQNQPQHF.

The V call is TRBV7-2, the J call TRBJ2-3; either TRBD1 or TRBD2 may fit D (5 bases each). This CDR3 spans 16 amino acids. Trimming cost V 3 bases and J 0 bases, with 13 bases left between them. Germline assignment: CDR1 SGHTA and CDR2 FQGNSA. CDR3 residues: CASSFRGTRSTDTQYF. CDR3 nucleotide sequence: TGTGCCAGCAGCTTCCGGGGCACCCGAAGCACAGATACGCAGTATTTT.

The chain has TRBV6-6 and TRBJ2-5; no clear D. CDR1 and CDR2 (germline): MNHNY, SVGAGI (reference sequence). CDR3 length: 15 amino acids. V lost 6 bases and J 2 bases, leaving 16 bases between the germline ends. The CDR3 spells CASSAQLDFQETQYF. The CDR3 coding sequence is TGTGCCAGCAGCGCACAGCTGGATTTTCAAGAGACCCAGTACTTC.

The chain carries TRBV6-6 and TRBJ1-1, with D unresolved. The CDR3 covers 14 residues. Germline V gene lookup returns CDR1 MNHNY and CDR2 SVGAGI (reference sequence). V lost 2 bases and J 4 bases, leaving 11 bases between the germline ends. CDR3 nucleotide sequence: TGTGCCAGCAGTTACCCGGAAGCGAGCACTGAAGCTTTCTTT. Encoded protein: CASSYPEASTEAFF.

The chain links TRBV7-2 to TRBJ2-3; 9 nucleotides align to TRBD1. CDR1 SGHTA and CDR2 FQGNSA come from the germline V gene. Losses at the gene ends were 5 bases for V and 5 bases for J; bases not matched to a gene: 5. There are 14 residues in the CDR3. The chain's CDR3 is CASSLQGAVDTQYF. CDR3 sequence (DNA): TGTGCCAGCAGCCTACAGGGGGCGGTAGATACGCAGTATTTT.

This rearrangement joins TRBV11-3 to TRBJ2-5; 8 bases agree with TRBD1. J gave up 1 base and V 1 base, and 8 bases lay outside the gene matches. The length of the CDR3 is 17 residues. Looked up from germline, CDR1 is SGHNT and CDR2 is YENEEA. The CDR3 is CASSLGSGQAIQETQYF. The CDR3 DNA is TGTGCCAGCAGCTTAGGCTCGGGACAGGCCATCCAAGAGACCCAGTACTTC.

V usage is TRBV6-6 and J usage is TRBJ1-4; D is possibly TRBD1 (6 bases). This CDR3 spans 13 amino acids. Germline V gene data show CDR1 as MNHNY and CDR2 as SVGAGI (reference sequence). The germline V and J ends were trimmed by 8 bases and 8 bases, with 15 bases remaining between them. The CDR3 sequence: CASRGGAEEKLFF. The DNA for the CDR3 is TGTGCCAGCCGAGGGGGTGCTGAGGAAAAACTGTTTTTT.

This clone appeared once. The V gene is TRBV18, the J gene TRBJ2-7, with 12 bases aligning to TRBD2. Unmatched junction bases numbered 1, after V lost 3 bases and J lost 7 bases. There are 13 residues in the CDR3. CDR1 and CDR2 from the germline V gene are KGHSH and LQKENI. CDR3 sequence reads: CASSPGLAGEQYF. The DNA for the CDR3 is TGTGCCAGCTCACCCGGACTAGCGGGGGAGCAGTACTTC. Full variable domain (remainder filled in from reference TRBV18 and TRBJ2-7): NAGVMQNPRHLVRRRGQEARLRCSPMKGHSHVYWYRQLPEEGLKFMVYLQKENIIDESGMPKERFSAEFPKEGPSILRIQQVVRGDSAAYFCASSPGLAGEQYFGPGTRLTVT.

V usage is TRBV7-8 and J usage is TRBJ1-2, with D maybe TRBD1 (5 bases). Trimming removed 6 bases at V and 4 bases at J, with 15 bases between. CDR3 length: 14 residues. CDR1 is SGHVS, CDR2 FQNEAQ, per germline. As DNA, the CDR3 is TGTGCCAGCAGGAGGGACCCTTGGGCCTATGGCTACACCTTC. Amino acids: CASRRDPWAYGYTF.

V is TRBV7-9 and J is TRBJ2-5; D gene ambiguous. V dropped 1 base and J dropped 4 bases, with 7 bases sitting between them. Looked up from germline, CDR1 is SEHNR and CDR2 is FQNEAQ (reference sequence). The CDR3 runs to 13 residues. CDR3 region: CASSLDAIETQYF. The CDR3 coding sequence is TGTGCCAGCAGCTTAGACGCAATAGAGACCCAGTACTTC.

V usage is TRBV30 and J usage is TRBJ1-1; D not certain. CDR1 GTSNPN and CDR2 SVGIG come from the germline V gene (reference sequence). The CDR3 is made up of 15 amino acids. V lost 3 bases and J lost 0, with 14 bases in between. The CDR3 protein is CAWRVVYAMNTEAFF. In DNA, the CDR3 is TGTGCCTGGAGGGTAGTGTACGCTATGAACACTGAAGCTTTCTTT. Using reference TRBV30 and TRBJ1-1 for the parts outside the CDR3, the full variable domain is SQTIHQWPATLVQPVGSPLSLECTVEGTSNPNLYWYRQAAGRGLQLLFYSVGIGQISSEVPQNLSASRPQDRQFILSSKKLLLSDSGFYLCAWRVVYAMNTEAFFGQGTRLTVV.

The chain is built from TRBV29-1 and TRBJ1-1; D ambiguous. Germline CDR1 is SQVTM and CDR2 is ANQGSEA. Trimming left V 7 bases short and J 3 bases short, with 6 bases between. CDR3 length: 10 residues. CDR3 in amino acids: CSDGHTEAFF. The CDR3 DNA reads as TGCAGCGACGGACACACTGAAGCTTTCTTT.

The CDR3 DNA follows: TGCAGCGTCCGGGGGGCTAGCGGGAGGGATACGCAGTATTTT. Translated: CSVRGASGRDTQYF. The V call is TRBV29-1, the J call TRBJ2-3; 11 bases align to TRBD2. The CDR3 is 14 amino acids. With 6 bases clipped from V and 6 bases from J, the junction kept 8 bases outside the gene matches. In germline, CDR1 is SQVTM, CDR2 ANQGSEA.

V is TRBV9 and J is TRBJ2-3; D not certain. V dropped 3 bases and J dropped 6 bases, with 11 bases sitting between them. This CDR3 has 13 amino acids. Germline-derived CDR1 and CDR2 are SGDLS and YYNGEE. CDR3 bases: TGTGCCAGCAGCGCCTCTATGGGGGATACGCAGTATTTT. Translating it yields CASSASMGDTQYF.

The rearrangement links TRBV19 to TRBJ1-4, with 7 nucleotides matching TRBD1. The CDR3 runs to 14 residues. Germline V gives CDR1 LNHDA, CDR2 SQIVND (reference sequence). V lost 4 bases to trimming and J lost 8 bases; unmatched junction nucleotides: 7. CDR3 nucleotide sequence: TGTGCCAGTAGTAACAGGGGATGGACCGAAAAACTGTTTTTT. Translating gives CASSNRGWTEKLFF.